The 29 T cell receptor beta chains presented below share a single source sample, sequenced in a study of regulatory T cells in long-lasting Graves disease. Time point reported: persistent/refractory GD, antithyroid drugs over 5 years with positive TRAb. PBMC RNA was the source of the TCR library. Arm-PCR with iRepertoire HTBI primers amplified the CDR3 regions for these TCR beta libraries. Via MiXCR, TCRdb re-called the multiplex PCR reads, giving one row per CDR3 protein. The data show hundreds of thousands of distinct CDR3 sequences, around 20% seen once. Material: peripheral blood mononuclear cells (PBMCs), obtained when the disease was refractory, from a patient treated with antithyroid drugs. These receptor sequences come from a female donor with Graves disease.

This clonotype was seen ten or more times. This chain joins TRBV7-9 and TRBJ2-2; possibly TRBD2 for D (8 bases). The V and J ends lost 6 bases and 4 bases respectively, with 24 bases between them. The CDR3 runs to 18 residues. Germline V lookup: CDR1 SEHNR, CDR2 FQNEAQ (reference sequence). The CDR3 spells CASSRGGQTYKRTGELFF. CDR3 bases: TGTGCCAGCAGTCGGGGGGGACAGACCTACAAGCGCACCGGGGAGCTGTTTTTT.

The rearrangement joins TRBV20-1 to TRBJ1-5, with TRBD1 matching 9 bases. CDR1 is DFQATT and CDR2 is SNEGSKA in the germline V gene (reference sequence). CDR3 length: 14 amino acids. The V gene end was trimmed by 7 bases and the J gene end by 7 bases; junction bases not matched to a gene: 11. The CDR3 coding sequence is TGCAGTGTCCCGTTTACAGGGGGCGGACAGCCCCAGCATTTT. Amino acids: CSVPFTGGGQPQHF.

This clonotype showed up just a few times. This chain connects TRBV5-4 to TRBJ1-1; D is possibly TRBD1 (6 bases). The CDR3 sequence is 15 residues long. The germline V and J ends were trimmed by 4 bases and 1 base, with 14 bases remaining between them. CDR1 and CDR2 from the germline V gene are SGHNT and YYREEE (reference sequence). The CDR3 DNA follows: TGTGCCAGCAGCCTAAAGACAGGTTGGAACACTGAAGCTTTCTTT. This encodes CASSLKTGWNTEAFF.

This chain connects TRBV6-2 or TRBV6-3 to TRBJ1-5, with TRBD1 matching over 8 bases. The V gene end was trimmed by 5 bases and the J gene end by 3 bases; junction bases not matched to a gene: 6. CDR1 and CDR2 from the germline V gene are MNHEY and SVGEGT. The CDR3 loop spans 15 amino acids. The CDR3: CASSPKTGDNQPQHF. The DNA of the CDR3 is TGTGCCAGCAGTCCGAAGACAGGGGACAATCAGCCCCAGCATTTT.

The J gene is TRBJ2-2, the V gene TRBV7-3; D gene unclear. Germline lookup yields CDR1 SGHTA and CDR2 FQGTGA. The CDR3 totals 13 residues. Trimming shortened V by 1 base and J by 5 bases, and 5 bases separated the two germline ends. The CDR3 reads CASSLIRTGELFF. As DNA, the CDR3 is TGTGCCAGCAGCTTAATTAGGACCGGGGAGCTGTTTTTT. The entire variable domain, with the rest obtained from reference TRBV7-3 and TRBJ2-2, is as follows: GAGVSQTPSNKVTEKGKYVELRCDPISGHTALYWYRQSLGQGPEFLIYFQGTGAADDSGLPNDRFFAVRPEGSVSTLKIQRTERGDSAVYLCASSLIRTGELFFGEGSRLTVL.

This clonotype was found many times. This sequence joins TRBV28 and TRBJ2-7; 10 bases map to TRBD1. Looked up from germline, CDR1 is MDHEN and CDR2 is SYDVKM. The J segment lost 0 bases and the V segment lost 8 bases, leaving 4 bases of the junction unmatched. The CDR3 contains 14 residues. CDR3 residues: CASGTGDFSYEQYF. In nucleotides, the CDR3 is TGTGCCAGCGGGACAGGGGATTTCTCCTACGAGCAGTACTTC.

A word on this clonotype: Given a far larger clone just one base away, this is likely a sequencing read error. This chain joins TRBV2 and TRBJ2-7; D gene ambiguous. Germline CDR1 SNHLY, CDR2 FYNNEI. There are 13 residues in the CDR3. The CDR3 loop reads CASSSGRIYEQHF. In DNA, the CDR3 is TGTGCCAGCAGCTCGGGCAGAATCTACGAGCAGCACTTC.

The chain couples TRBV12-3 or TRBV12-4 to TRBJ2-5, with 8 bases that match TRBD1. Trimming cost V 6 bases and J 5 bases; bases outside gene matches: 5. The CDR3 is 13 residues long. The CDR3 reads CASRPRGRETQYF. In DNA, the CDR3 is TGTGCCAGCAGACCCAGGGGGCGGGAGACCCAGTACTTC.

This clonotype has only a few counts. CDR3 sequence (DNA): TGCGCCAGCAGCTTGGTGTCAGCTGGAATGAACACTGAAGCTTTCTTT. Translation: CASSLVSAGMNTEAFF. The chain carries TRBV5-1 and TRBJ1-1; D is undetermined. The V end was cut by 0 bases, the J end by 0 bases, with 12 bases between. This CDR3 spans 16 amino acids. Per the germline V gene, CDR1 is SGHRS and CDR2 is YFSETQ.

The chain recombines TRBV7-9 with TRBJ2-6, with no clear D. The germline V gene encodes CDR1 SEHNR and CDR2 FQNEAQ (reference sequence). V lost 5 bases and J 0 bases, leaving 8 bases between the germline ends. The CDR3 has 15 amino acids. CDR3 region: CASSDSTSGANVLTF. CDR3 coding DNA: TGTGCCAGCAGCGACTCTACCTCTGGGGCCAACGTCCTGACTTTC.

This clonotype was recorded at least ten times. V gene TRBV20-1 combines with J gene TRBJ2-4; D remains ambiguous. Per germline, CDR1 DFQATT and CDR2 SNEGSKA (reference sequence). CDR3 size: 13 residues. V was cut by 6 bases and J by 0 bases, with 9 bases left in between. The CDR3 here is CSAPGEAKNIQYF. CDR3 nucleotide sequence: TGCAGTGCCCCGGGTGAAGCCAAAAACATTCAGTACTTC.

This clonotype was counted ten times or more. CDR3 coding DNA: TGTGCCACCAGTGATGCTGGACAGGGAGGCGGAGAGACCCAGTACTTC. Translation: CATSDAGQGGGETQYF. The chain uses TRBV24-1 and TRBJ2-5; TRBD1 agrees at 8 bases. Germline V lookup: CDR1 KGHDR, CDR2 SFDVKD. CDR3 size: 16 residues. With 3 bases clipped from V and 4 bases from J, the junction kept 9 bases outside the gene matches.

V is TRBV27 and J is TRBJ2-2; unclear D gene. The CDR3 runs to 13 residues. Germline V gene sequence: CDR1 MNHEY, CDR2 SMNVEV (reference sequence). The V end lost 6 bases, the J end lost 8 bases, and 13 bases lay between the germline ends. For the CDR3, the DNA is TGTGCCAGCAGGGCCCCGTTGGCGGGGGAGCTGTTTTTT. Its translation is CASRAPLAGELFF.

This clonotype was counted at least ten times. V and J are TRBV6-1 and TRBJ2-5; 7 nucleotides line up with TRBD1. The CDR3 length is 16 residues. The germline V gene has CDR1 MNHNS and CDR2 SASEGT. Trimming at V came to 0 bases and at J to 5 bases, leaving 9 bases not matched to a gene. The CDR3 protein is CASSEAPPTGTETQYF. CDR3 bases: TGTGCCAGCAGTGAAGCACCACCGACAGGGACGGAGACCCAGTACTTC.

This clonotype came up many times. This chain connects TRBV6-1 to TRBJ1-5; tentative D call: TRBD1 (5 bases). V lost 2 bases and J 4 bases, leaving 15 bases between the germline ends. The germline CDR1 and CDR2 sequences are MNHNS and SASEGT. The CDR3 sequence is 16 residues long. The CDR3 DNA follows: TGTGCCAGCAGTGAACCCCGGGACGGCGAAAATCAGCCCCAGCATTTT. It encodes CASSEPRDGENQPQHF.

The chain links TRBV9 to TRBJ2-2; 8 bases align to TRBD1. CDR3 size: 14 residues. The germline V gene encodes CDR1 SGDLS and CDR2 YYNGEE. Trimming cost V 7 bases and J 0 bases; bases outside gene matches: 2. The DNA of the CDR3 is TGTGCCAGCGGGGGACAGGCGAACACCGGGGAGCTGTTTTTT. It translates to CASGGQANTGELFF.

This chain links TRBV19 with TRBJ2-4; TRBD1 matches 8 bases. The V and J ends lost 5 bases and 2 bases, in that order; junction bases with no gene match: 8. CDR1 LNHDA and CDR2 SQIVND come from the germline V gene (reference sequence). There are 16 residues in the CDR3. The CDR3 here is CASSPRQGPTKNIQYF. In DNA form, the CDR3 reads TGTGCCAGTAGTCCCAGACAGGGGCCAACCAAAAACATTCAGTACTTC.

Ten or more counts support this clonotype. The chain has TRBV28 and TRBJ2-2, with 7 positions matching TRBD2. The V segment lost 1 base and the J segment 3 bases; nucleotides outside the gene matches: 8. Germline-derived CDR1 and CDR2 are MDHEN and SYDVKM. The CDR3 is 17 residues long. DNA for the CDR3: TGTGCCAGCAGTTTATATTACCTTGCGGGAGACACCGGGGAGCTGTTTTTT. Translating gives CASSLYYLAGDTGELFF.

This clonotype was seen many times. The chain uses TRBV12-3 or TRBV12-4 and TRBJ1-1; perhaps TRBD1 as D (5 bases). Between the trimmed V and J ends, which lost 4 bases and 1 base, there was a span of 10 bases. The length of the CDR3 is 14 residues. CDR3 nucleotides: TGTGCCAGCAGTTGGGGACTTTCGAACACTGAAGCTTTCTTT. Translated: CASSWGLSNTEAFF.

This clonotype turned up a few times. The V call is TRBV11-1, the J call TRBJ2-3; 12 nucleotides align to TRBD2. Germline V gene lookup returns CDR1 SGHAT and CDR2 FQDESV (reference sequence). The CDR3 loop spans 17 amino acids. V lost 3 bases and J lost 2; bases outside the gene matches: 6. For the CDR3, the DNA is TGTGCCAGCAGCTTGAGGACTAGCGGGGCCTTCACAGATACGCAGTATTTT. Translated, it gives CASSLRTSGAFTDTQYF.

This clonotype was seen repeatedly, ten times or more. This sequence joins TRBV11-1 and TRBJ1-2, with D unresolved. Germline CDR1 SGHAT, CDR2 FQDESV (reference sequence). The CDR3 covers 14 residues. The germline V and J ends were trimmed by 3 bases and 4 bases, with 12 bases remaining between them. This CDR3 reads CASSLRTRPYGYTF. The CDR3 DNA reads as TGTGCCAGCAGCTTGAGAACTCGGCCCTATGGCTACACCTTC.

This clonotype was seen a handful of times. This chain joins TRBV18 and TRBJ2-7, with D unresolved. Trimming stripped 3 bases from V and 4 bases from J, with 7 bases between. This CDR3 is built from 12 residues. The germline gives CDR1 KGHSH, CDR2 LQKENI. The CDR3 loop is CASSPAEYEQYF. In DNA, the CDR3 is TGTGCCAGCTCACCGGCGGAATACGAGCAGTACTTC. Full variable domain (missing parts from reference TRBV18 and TRBJ2-7): NAGVMQNPRHLVRRRGQEARLRCSPMKGHSHVYWYRQLPEEGLKFMVYLQKENIIDESGMPKERFSAEFPKEGPSILRIQQVVRGDSAAYFCASSPAEYEQYFGPGTRLTVT.

The J gene is TRBJ1-4, the V gene TRBV12-3 or TRBV12-4; 8 bases map to TRBD1. J was trimmed by 8 bases and V by 7 bases; bases with no gene match: 9. The CDR3 is 14 residues long. The CDR3 protein is CASKGQGAGEKLFF. CDR3 in DNA: TGTGCCAGCAAGGGCCAGGGGGCGGGGGAAAAACTGTTTTTT.

This clonotype appeared many times. The V and J genes are TRBV7-9 and TRBJ2-7; TRBD1 might be the D (5 bases). Trimming removed 4 bases from V and 7 bases from J, with 11 bases in between. Germline loops: CDR1 SEHNR, CDR2 FQNEAQ (reference sequence). This CDR3 has 12 residues. CDR3 residues: CASSSTYREQYF. The CDR3 DNA is TGTGCCAGCAGCTCGACCTACAGGGAGCAGTACTTC. Looking up the rest from reference TRBV7-9 and TRBJ2-7 gives the full variable domain: DTGVSQNPRHKITKRGQNVTFRCDPISEHNRLYWYRQTLGQGPEFLTYFQNEAQLEKSRLLSDRFSAERPKGSFSTLEIQRTEQGDSAMYLCASSSTYREQYFGPGTRLTVT.

This CDR3 is CASSEWGRGRHGYTF. In DNA form, the CDR3 reads TGTGCCAGCAGTGAATGGGGCCGAGGGCGACATGGCTACACCTTC. The chain couples TRBV25-1 to TRBJ1-2, with D tentatively TRBD1 (5 bases). The germline V gene has CDR1 MGHDK and CDR2 SYGVNS. CDR3 size: 15 residues. V lost 1 base and J lost 6, with 15 bases in between.

This clonotype was found a few times. V and J are TRBV24-1 and TRBJ2-2, with TRBD1 matching 7 bases. Germline CDR1 KGHDR, CDR2 SFDVKD. The J segment lost 3 bases and the V segment lost 1 base, leaving 7 bases of the junction unmatched. The CDR3 runs to 17 residues. The CDR3 region has the DNA TGTGCCACCAGTGATTTAGGGGACGGGACAGACACCGGGGAGCTGTTTTTT. Translated, it gives CATSDLGDGTDTGELFF.

V usage is TRBV27 and J usage is TRBJ2-1; TRBD1 or TRBD2 may be the D gene (5 bases each). V shed 5 bases and J shed 7 bases, with 18 bases lying between them. The CDR3 extends over 15 amino acids. CDR1 is MNHEY, CDR2 SMNVEV, per germline (reference sequence). CDR3 amino acids: CASSPRDALGNEQFF. The DNA of the CDR3 is TGTGCCAGCAGTCCCCGGGACGCCCTCGGAAATGAGCAGTTCTTC.

At least ten counts were recorded for this clonotype. The chain is built from TRBV28 and TRBJ2-7, with a tentative D call TRBD1 (6 bases). The CDR3 totals 14 residues. Germline lookup yields CDR1 MDHEN and CDR2 SYDVKM. V lost 6 bases and J lost 5, with 17 bases in between. As DNA, the CDR3 is TGTGCCAGCAGCCTCACCCCAGGGGAAAACGAGCAGTACTTC. This codes for CASSLTPGENEQYF.

V and J are TRBV28 and TRBJ1-1, with D unclear. CDR3 length: 13 amino acids. CDR1 MDHEN and CDR2 SYDVKM come from the germline V gene. V lost 10 bases, J lost 0 bases, and 12 bases lay in between. Here the CDR3 reads CAITEGVNTEAFF. CDR3 nucleotides: TGTGCCATCACCGAAGGAGTGAACACTGAAGCTTTCTTT.